The clone carrying this TCR beta chain came up once. Its cognate antigen is unknown. Germline CDR1 and CDR2: SEHNR and FQNEAQ (reference sequence). The CDR3 is 15 residues long. Trimming stripped 6 bases from V and 0 bases from J, with 13 bases between. CD45RO-negative, CCR7-positively selected cells formed the naive CD8 fraction, excluding terminally differentiated effector memory CD45RA+ cells. The genomic DNA of each subset was split evenly across several immunoSEQ plates. TCRdb's table, derived via immunoSEQ multiplex PCR, lists solely in-frame clones and lacks some. The sample contains about 590,000 clones, around 95% of which appear only once. This sample was taken from a study of shared clonotypes between healthy human individuals. Points from the study as a whole: Shared across a few donors were around 5% of the naive CD4 clonotypes.

Input material: naive CD8+ T cells sorted from blood. The gene calls are TRBV7-9 and TRBJ2-3; the D gene is possibly TRBD1 (6 bases). The sequence was collected from a woman under 40 in good health. CDR3 protein: CASRDGTSSTDTQYF. The CDR3 nucleotides are TGTGCCAGCAGGGATGGGACATCAAGCACAGATACGCAGTATTTT.